The 19 T cell receptor beta chains below were found in one sample sequenced in a study of cytomegalovirus exposure and HLA in healthy donors. 60 Vbeta and 13 Jbeta primers were used in PCR. Libraries were prepared by immunoSEQ multiplex PCR; TCRdb keeps only in-frame clonotypes and omits some of them. The sample has 250,000 to 350,000 clones; approximately 90% are singletons. The sequenced sample consisted of PBMCs. All receptors derive from a man aged 40-49 years in good health and CMV-seropositive.

The chain employs TRBV19 and TRBJ2-5; 8 nucleotides line up with TRBD1. The end of the DNA fits TRBJ2-7 better, so the J call may be wrong. CDR1 is LNHDA and CDR2 is SQIVND in the germline V gene (reference sequence). The CDR3 contains 17 residues. CDR3 region: CASSIVAPTGVAYEQYF. The CDR3 nucleotides are TGTGCCAGTAGTATAGTAGCCCCGACAGGGGTGGCGTACGAGCAGTACTTC.

The genes are TRBV19 and TRBJ2-1; TRBD2 aligns across 14 bases. Looked up from germline, CDR1 is LNHDA and CDR2 is SQIVND (reference sequence). V shed 3 bases and J 7 bases; nucleotides not matched to a gene: 14. The CDR3 length is 19 residues. The CDR3 bases are TGTGCCAGTAGTATGGGGGGACTAGCGGGAGCGGGGGCTTGGAATGAGCAGTTCTTC. The encoded protein is CASSMGGLAGAGAWNEQFF.

This sequence joins TRBV5-1 and TRBJ2-7; TRBD2 matches at 13 bases. Germline V gene lookup returns CDR1 SGHRS and CDR2 YFSETQ. The ends lost 0 bases at V and 5 bases at J; junction bases unmatched: 5. CDR3 length: 16 residues. The CDR3 sequence is CASSLGLAGGFNEQYF. In DNA form, the CDR3 reads TGCGCCAGCAGCTTGGGACTAGCGGGAGGTTTCAACGAGCAGTACTTC.

V is TRBV19 and J is TRBJ1-5; D uncertain. This CDR3 is built from 16 residues. V was cut by 2 bases and J by 0 bases, with 11 bases left in between. Germline V CDR1 and CDR2: LNHDA, SQIVND (reference sequence). The CDR3 DNA follows: TGTGCCAGTAGTATACCCCAGGTTAATAGCAATCAGCCCCAGCATTTT. Translating gives CASSIPQVNSNQPQHF.

The chain employs TRBV11-3 and TRBJ2-2; weak D call: TRBD1 (6 bases). Between the trimmed V and J ends, which lost 5 bases and 0 bases, there was a span of 7 bases. The CDR3 spans 14 residues. Germline loops: CDR1 SGHNT, CDR2 YENEEA. CDR3 protein: CASSGTSNTGELFF. The CDR3 DNA is TGTGCCAGCAGCGGGACATCGAACACCGGGGAGCTGTTTTTT.

J is TRBJ1-1 and V is TRBV19; 7 bases line up with TRBD1. The CDR3 is 17 residues long. V was pared by 3 bases and J by 0 bases, with 10 bases of the junction left unmatched. CDR1 and CDR2 (germline): LNHDA, SQIVND (reference sequence). The CDR3 bases are TGTGCCAGTAGTATGGGTTACGGGACAGCTATGAACACTGAAGCTTTCTTT. As protein: CASSMGYGTAMNTEAFF.

Here the CDR3 reads CASSIAFNEQFF. CDR3 nucleotide sequence: TGTGCCAGTAGTATAGCTTTCAATGAGCAGTTCTTC. The gene calls are TRBV19 and TRBJ2-1; no clear D gene. Germline CDR1 LNHDA, CDR2 SQIVND (reference sequence). The CDR3 runs to 12 residues. V lost 1 base and J 6 bases, leaving 4 bases between the germline ends.

The chain is built from TRBV7-2 and TRBJ2-1; D remains ambiguous. The CDR3 runs 13 residues. Germline V CDR1 and CDR2: SGHTA, FQGNSA. Trimming removed 1 base at V and 6 bases at J, with 7 bases between. For the CDR3, the DNA is TGTGCCAGCAGCTTAGTGTGGAGCAATGAGCAGTTCTTC. Encoded protein: CASSLVWSNEQFF. Drawing the rest from reference TRBV7-2 and TRBJ2-1, the complete variable domain is GAGVSQSPSNKVTEKGKDVELRCDPISGHTALYWYRQSLGQGLEFLIYFQGNSAPDKSGLPSDRFSAERTGGSVSTLTIQRTQQEDSAVYLCASSLVWSNEQFFGPGTRLTVL.

This clone was seen a few times. The chain employs TRBV18 and TRBJ2-7, with 10 bases identical to TRBD1. CDR1 is KGHSH, CDR2 LQKENI, per germline. The length of the CDR3 is 16 residues. The V segment lost 3 bases and the J segment 7 bases; nucleotides outside the gene matches: 12. In nucleotides, the CDR3 is TGTGCCAGCTCACCTCAGGGGGGACAGGGGTCTTGGGAGCAGTACTTC. This translates into CASSPQGGQGSWEQYF.

This clone occurred once. The rearrangement uses TRBV19 and TRBJ2-1, with D hard to call. Germline V gives CDR1 LNHDA, CDR2 SQIVND (reference sequence). The germline V and J ends were trimmed by 5 bases and 10 bases, with 15 bases remaining between them. This CDR3 spans 13 amino acids. CDR3 DNA sequence: TGTGCCAGTAGTGCCCACCGGATGACAGAGCAGTTCTTC. Its translation: CASSAHRMTEQFF.

This clone was seen a single time. The chain couples TRBV10-1 to TRBJ2-1, with TRBD2 identical over 12 bases. The germline V gene has CDR1 WNHNN and CDR2 SYGVQD (reference sequence). The CDR3 consists of 14 residues. V gave up 8 bases and J gave up 7 bases; unmatched junction bases: 6. For the CDR3, the DNA is TGCGCCAGCCGGGGACTAGCGGGCAAAAATGAGCAGTTCTTC. This codes for CASRGLAGKNEQFF.

The chain couples TRBV15 to TRBJ2-7, with 9 bases matching TRBD2. CDR1 is LNHNV, CDR2 YYDKDF, per germline (reference sequence). The CDR3 totals 14 residues. V was pared by 5 bases and J by 3 bases, with 5 bases of the junction left unmatched. The CDR3 here is CATSGVAGDYEQYF. CDR3 DNA sequence: TGTGCCACCAGCGGGGTAGCGGGAGACTACGAGCAGTACTTC.

This clone was counted only a few times. The chain joins TRBV6-6 to TRBJ1-1; D remains unclear. The V gene's germline CDR1 is MNHNY and CDR2 SVGAGI (reference sequence). Trimming shortened V by 7 bases and J by 1 base, and 4 bases separated the two germline ends. This CDR3 has 11 residues. The chain's CDR3 is CASTRNTEAFF. Written as DNA, the CDR3 is TGTGCCAGCACGCGGAACACTGAAGCTTTCTTT.

V is TRBV18 and J is TRBJ2-4, with TRBD2 identical over 7 bases. The germline V gene has CDR1 KGHSH and CDR2 LQKENI. The J segment lost 0 bases and the V segment lost 2 bases, leaving 7 bases of the junction unmatched. CDR3 length equals 17 residues. The CDR3 here is CASSPGTTNLAKNIQYF. The CDR3 nucleotides read TGTGCCAGCTCACCAGGGACTACCAATCTAGCCAAAAACATTCAGTACTTC.

This rearrangement joins TRBV6-5 to TRBJ2-5, with D perhaps TRBD2 (7 bases). V was trimmed by 6 bases and J by 3 bases, leaving 14 bases between them. The CDR3 has 14 residues. Germline V gene data show CDR1 as MNHEY and CDR2 as SVGAGI. CDR3 sequence: CASRRGAGEETQYF. The CDR3 bases are TGTGCCAGCAGACGGGGGGCAGGGGAAGAGACCCAGTACTTC.

In this sample, this clone turned up a few times. This chain connects TRBV19 to TRBJ1-1; a possible D gene is TRBD1 (6 bases). The CDR3 covers 13 residues. Germline lookup yields CDR1 LNHDA and CDR2 SQIVND (reference sequence). The V end was cut by 9 bases, the J end by 1 base, with 12 bases between. The CDR3 region has the DNA TGTGCCAGCATCCTACAGGGGAACACTGAAGCTTTCTTT. Translation gives CASILQGNTEAFF.

This chain connects TRBV30 to TRBJ1-6; a weak D match, TRBD1 (5 bases). CDR3 length: 13 residues. V dropped 2 bases and J dropped 8 bases, with 10 bases sitting between them. CDR1 is GTSNPN, CDR2 SVGIG, per germline (reference sequence). CDR3 loop: CAWSMKGDSPLHF. In nucleotides, the CDR3 is TGTGCCTGGAGTATGAAAGGGGATTCACCCCTCCACTTT.

V usage is TRBV11-3 and J usage is TRBJ2-2; 11 bases align to TRBD2. This CDR3 is built from 14 residues. Per the germline V gene, CDR1 is SGHNT and CDR2 is YENEEA. V lost 6 bases, J lost 7 bases, and 4 bases stayed unmatched. CDR3 sequence (DNA): TGTGCCAGCAGACTAGCGGGAGTAGGCGGGGAGCTGTTTTTT. This gives the protein CASRLAGVGGELFF.

About this clone itself: One end of the junction fails to match germline, which may point to a read error. This sequence joins TRBV27 and TRBJ2-7, with TRBD2 as a possible D gene (5 bases). The CDR3 is 13 amino acids. The germline gives CDR1 MNHEY, CDR2 SMNVEV (reference sequence). CDR3: CASGVASTYGQYF. Written as DNA, the CDR3 is TGTGCCAGCGGGGTAGCGTCCACCTACGGGCAGTACTTC.